The 14 T cell receptor beta chains below were found in one sample sequenced in a study of early T cells in non-severe SARS-CoV-2 infection. TCRdb ran MiXCR on the 5' RACE reads and lists one entry per CDR3 protein. The sample includes some 87,000 distinct CDR3 sequences, around 13% of them seen just once. The specimen sequenced was whole blood. Every receptor here comes from an adult who was a healthcare worker with PCR-confirmed SARS-CoV-2 infection or an uninfected control (not recorded which).

Many counts were recorded for this clonotype. The chain carries TRBV20-1 and TRBJ2-3; TRBD1 is a possible D gene (6 bases). Germline V gives CDR1 DFQATT, CDR2 SNEGSKA (reference sequence). The V gene lost 4 bases and the J gene lost 11 bases, with 13 bases spanning the gap. This CDR3 contains 11 residues. In nucleotides, the CDR3 is TGCAGTGCTAAATCAGGGGAAGGGCAGTATTTT. It yields the protein CSAKSGEGQYF.

This clonotype was counted at least ten times. This chain joins TRBV18 and TRBJ2-1; 8 bases align to TRBD2. Germline V CDR1 and CDR2: KGHSH, LQKENI. V lost 3 bases to trimming and J lost 10 bases; unmatched junction nucleotides: 11. The CDR3 contains 15 residues. This CDR3 is CASSPAAAGDGEQFF. For the CDR3, the DNA is TGTGCCAGCTCACCCGCCGCAGCGGGGGATGGGGAGCAGTTCTTC.

This clonotype was seen repeatedly, ten times or more. The gene calls are TRBV5-6 and TRBJ2-3; 7 nucleotides align to TRBD2. Germline assignment: CDR1 SGHDT and CDR2 YYEEEE. This CDR3 contains 16 residues. With V trimmed by 4 bases and J by 6 bases, 14 bases remained unmatched. In nucleotides, the CDR3 is TGTGCCAGCAGCCTGGTTGAGCGGGGTATGAGCGATACGCAGTATTTT. This gives the protein CASSLVERGMSDTQYF.

This chain uses TRBV5-1 with TRBJ2-7; 8 bases fit TRBD1. Per germline, CDR1 SGHRS and CDR2 YFSETQ. After removal of 4 bases from V and 2 bases from J, the junction contained 8 bases not matched to a gene. The CDR3 length is 15 residues. CDR3 DNA: TGCGCCAGCAGCCCGTCGGGACAGGTTGCCTACGAGCAGTACTTC. This gives the protein CASSPSGQVAYEQYF.

This clonotype turned up a few times. V and J are TRBV6-2 or TRBV6-3 and TRBJ2-1; D unclear. The germline CDR1 and CDR2 sequences are MNHEY and SVGEGT. The CDR3 length is 15 residues. V was trimmed by 8 bases and J by 0 bases, leaving 14 bases between them. CDR3 residues: CASAPIESSYNEQFF. CDR3 bases: TGTGCCAGCGCCCCTATCGAAAGCTCCTACAATGAGCAGTTCTTC.

This clonotype was found many times. The CDR3 region has the DNA TGTGCCAGCAGTTTTCTTAGTCAGTCTGAAGGCAATCAGCCCCAGCATTTT. This translates into CASSFLSQSEGNQPQHF. This sequence joins TRBV28 and TRBJ1-5, with D unresolved. The CDR3 consists of 17 residues. Germline V gene lookup returns CDR1 MDHEN and CDR2 SYDVKM. V lost 3 bases and J lost 2, with 17 bases in between. Drawing the rest from reference TRBV28 and TRBJ1-5, the complete variable domain is DVKVTQSSRYLVKRTGEKVFLECVQDMDHENMFWYRQDPGLGLRLIYFSYDVKMKEKGDIPEGYSVSREKKERFSLILESASTNQTSMYLCASSFLSQSEGNQPQHFGDGTRLSIL.

This clonotype was found a few times. The CDR3: CASSLGVGTEYEKLFF. The DNA for the CDR3 is TGTGCCAGTAGCCTAGGGGTCGGGACAGAGTATGAAAAACTGTTTTTT. This chain links TRBV19 with TRBJ1-4; 7 nucleotides agree with TRBD1. The germline gives CDR1 LNHDA, CDR2 SQIVND (reference sequence). This CDR3 contains 16 residues. J lost 6 bases, V lost 6 bases, and 13 bases had no gene match.

In its sample, this clonotype was seen a few times. The V gene is TRBV28, the J gene TRBJ2-7; no clear D. Deletions cut 8 bases from V and 4 bases from J, with 12 bases between. CDR3 length: 12 residues. Germline CDR1 MDHEN, CDR2 SYDVKM. CDR3 amino acids: CASHSWEYEQYF. The CDR3 bases are TGTGCCAGCCATTCCTGGGAATACGAGCAGTACTTC.

This clonotype has a count of ten or more. The chain uses TRBV6-2 or TRBV6-3 and TRBJ1-6; 10 nucleotides line up with TRBD1. V gave up 7 bases and J gave up 9 bases; unmatched junction bases: 6. The germline V gene has CDR1 MNHEY and CDR2 SVGEGT. This CDR3 is built from 14 residues. The CDR3 DNA reads as TGTGCCAGCAAGTCGGGGACAGGGGTTTCACCCCTCCACTTT. Its translation: CASKSGTGVSPLHF.

In its sample, this clonotype was seen many times. The genes are TRBV18 and TRBJ1-5, with D possibly TRBD1 on 6 matching bases. The germline V gene encodes CDR1 KGHSH and CDR2 LQKENI. V was shortened by 6 bases and J by 5 bases, with 17 bases between the two germline ends. This CDR3 is built from 15 residues. In DNA, the CDR3 is TGTGCCAGCTCGCCTAACGAGAACAGGGATCAGCCCCAGCATTTT. Amino acids: CASSPNENRDQPQHF.

Ten or more counts support this clonotype. The J gene is TRBJ2-5, the V gene TRBV10-3, with D perhaps matching TRBD2 (6 bases). CDR1 ENHRY and CDR2 SYGVKD come from the germline V gene. This CDR3 has 13 residues. Between the trimmed V and J ends, which lost 7 bases and 1 base, there was a span of 10 bases. CDR3 in amino acids: CAIKPGVQETQYF. In DNA form, the CDR3 reads TGTGCCATCAAACCGGGGGTCCAAGAGACCCAGTACTTC.

This clonotype appeared many times. The chain has TRBV30 and TRBJ2-3; perhaps TRBD1 as D (6 bases). This CDR3 has 13 amino acids. The ends were cut back, 5 bases at V and 1 base at J, with 10 bases in the middle. From germline, CDR1 is GTSNPN and CDR2 SVGIG (reference sequence). CDR3: CAWRGGGTDTQYF. CDR3 nucleotide sequence: TGTGCCTGGCGTGGGGGCGGCACAGATACGCAGTATTTT.

A word on this clonotype: This may be a read error, as it is one base from a much larger clone. Without the conserved terminal phenylalanine or tryptophan, this CDR3 likely stems from a read error. No DNA is shown, since the ends of the CDR3 on it are uncertain; the CDR3 is the one TCRdb lists. The rearrangement uses TRBV11-2 and TRBJ2-3. 13 amino acids form the CDR3, both terminal residues included. Germline CDR1 is SGHAT and CDR2 is FQNNGV. The CDR3 reads CASSSRNAASQRC.

This clonotype has only a few counts. The chain combines TRBV4-3 with TRBJ2-7; D uncertain. V gave up 0 bases and J gave up 1 base, with 13 bases separating them. This CDR3 is built from 16 residues. The germline CDR1 and CDR2 sequences are LGHNA and YSLEER. For the CDR3, the DNA is TGCGCCAGCAGCCAAGATCGGAGCGCCCCTTCCTACGAGCAGTACTTC. Translated, it gives CASSQDRSAPSYEQYF.